These 28 T cell receptor beta chains came from one sample sequenced in a study of cytomegalovirus exposure and HLA in healthy donors. Primers for the PCR totalled 60 Vbeta and 13 Jbeta. TCRdb's copy holds only in-frame clones and misses some; the assay was immunoSEQ multiplex PCR. The sample has 81,000 or so clones, around two thirds seen once. Specimen: PBMCs. The source is a woman aged 25 to 39 in good health and CMV-seropositive.

This clone was seen more than once but under ten times. The chain combines TRBV9 with TRBJ2-1; D unclear. The CDR3 has 18 residues. Trimming cost V 0 bases and J 7 bases, with 23 bases left between them. CDR1 and CDR2 (germline): SGDLS, YYNGEE. The CDR3 sequence is CASSVANYRTRNSNEQFF. The DNA for the CDR3 is TGTGCCAGCAGCGTAGCCAACTACCGCACGCGGAATAGTAATGAGCAGTTCTTC.

This clone was observed a single time. The V gene is TRBV28, the J gene TRBJ1-4; 8 nucleotides align to TRBD1. Germline values: CDR1 MDHEN, CDR2 SYDVKM. J was trimmed by 0 bases and V by 5 bases; bases with no gene match: 5. The CDR3 length is 16 residues. The DNA of the CDR3 is TGTGCCAGCAGTCCCAGGGGGCTTGCAACTAATGAAAAACTGTTTTTT. It encodes CASSPRGLATNEKLFF.

The rearrangement links TRBV5-1 to TRBJ1-4, with D tentatively TRBD1 (5 bases). V was cut by 5 bases and J by 5 bases, with 13 bases left in between. The V gene's germline CDR1 is SGHRS and CDR2 YFSETQ. The CDR3 spans 14 residues. The chain's CDR3 is CASRSGGSNEKLFF. As DNA, the CDR3 is TGCGCCAGCAGGTCGGGGGGATCGAATGAAAAACTGTTTTTT.

The chain carries TRBV6-5 and TRBJ1-2; tentative D call: TRBD1 (6 bases). Germline V gene data show CDR1 as MNHEY and CDR2 as SVGAGI. V was shortened by 2 bases and J by 7 bases, with 14 bases between the two germline ends. CDR3 length equals 14 residues. CDR3 loop: CASSYKDSFGGYTF. As DNA, the CDR3 is TGTGCCAGCAGTTACAAGGACAGTTTTGGTGGCTACACCTTC.

This clone was seen a few times. The gene calls are TRBV6-5 and TRBJ1-5, with D maybe TRBD1 (6 bases). Deletions cut 5 bases from V and 0 bases from J, with 11 bases between. The CDR3 runs to 15 residues. The germline V gene encodes CDR1 MNHEY and CDR2 SVGAGI. Here the CDR3 reads CASSRQAYSNQPQHF. CDR3 DNA sequence: TGTGCCAGCAGTCGACAGGCCTATAGCAATCAGCCCCAGCATTTT.

This clone was detected a few times. This sequence joins TRBV25-1 and TRBJ1-1; D gene ambiguous. Looked up from germline, CDR1 is MGHDK and CDR2 is SYGVNS. V dropped 3 bases and J dropped 3 bases, with 8 bases sitting between them. This CDR3 contains 13 residues. CDR3 nucleotide sequence: TGTGCCAGCAGTGATCCGTTTGACACTGAAGCTTTCTTT. Translating gives CASSDPFDTEAFF.

This clone has only a few counts. V is TRBV5-5 and J is TRBJ1-1; unclear D gene. From germline, CDR1 is SGHKS and CDR2 YYEKEE (reference sequence). Trimming removed 2 bases at V and 0 bases at J, with 11 bases between. The CDR3 sequence is 15 residues long. The CDR3 sequence: CASSLNPTVNTEAFF. The CDR3 DNA sequence: TGTGCCAGCAGCTTAAATCCAACAGTGAACACTGAAGCTTTCTTT.

The chain is built from TRBV11-2 and TRBJ1-2; D uncertain. With 5 bases removed from V and 2 bases from J, the gap between germline ends came to 15 bases. Germline CDR1 is SGHAT and CDR2 is FQNNGV. CDR3 length: 15 amino acids. The CDR3 reads CASSLSRVRNYGYTF. Here the CDR3 DNA reads TGTGCCAGCAGCCTCAGTCGGGTTCGGAACTATGGCTACACCTTC.

This clone showed up just once. This sequence joins TRBV5-1 and TRBJ2-5; TRBD1 agrees at 9 bases. The closer fit of TRBJ2-7 to the DNA end suggests the J call may be wrong. CDR1 and CDR2 (germline): SGHRS, YFSETQ. The CDR3 spans 13 residues. DNA for the CDR3: TGCGCCAGCAACATGGGACAGGGTTACGAGCAGTACTTC. Its protein product is CASNMGQGYEQYF.

This rearrangement joins TRBV7-2 to TRBJ1-2, with D perhaps matching TRBD1 (5 bases). V lost 3 bases to trimming and J lost 13 bases, with 15 bases between them. The CDR3 loop spans 12 amino acids. CDR1 is SGHTA, CDR2 FQGNSA, per germline. This CDR3 is CASSFTRDPPTF. CDR3 in DNA: TGTGCCAGCAGCTTTACCAGGGATCCCCCCACCTTC.

The V call is TRBV6-1, the J call TRBJ2-7; TRBD2 aligns across 12 bases. Looked up from germline, CDR1 is MNHNS and CDR2 is SASEGT. After removal of 1 base from V and 2 bases from J, the junction contained 0 bases not matched to a gene. The CDR3 is made up of 15 amino acids. CDR3 coding DNA: TGTGCCAGCAGTGAAGGGACTAGCGGGACCTACGAGCAGTACTTC. Protein sequence: CASSEGTSGTYEQYF.

This chain joins TRBV15 and TRBJ1-5, with D tentatively TRBD1 (5 bases). Trimming removed 0 bases from V and 7 bases from J, with 19 bases in between. This CDR3 contains 17 residues. From germline, CDR1 is LNHNV and CDR2 YYDKDF (reference sequence). CDR3 protein: CATSRDMGRAVGQPQHF. The CDR3 region has the DNA TGTGCCACCAGCAGAGATATGGGCAGGGCAGTTGGCCAGCCCCAGCATTTT. Looking up the rest from reference TRBV15 and TRBJ1-5 gives the full variable domain: DAMVIQNPRYQVTQFGKPVTLSCSQTLNHNVMYWYQQKSSQAPKLLFHYYDKDFNNEADTPDNFQSRRPNTSFCFLDIRSPGLGDTAMYLCATSRDMGRAVGQPQHFGDGTRLSIL.

The V call is TRBV6-4, the J call TRBJ2-4, with TRBD1 matching over 10 bases. Germline assignment: CDR1 MRHNA and CDR2 SNTAGT. The V segment lost 3 bases and the J segment 9 bases; nucleotides outside the gene matches: 2. CDR3 length: 13 residues. CDR3 amino acids: CASSEGQGGIQYF. CDR3 nucleotide sequence: TGTGCCAGCAGTGAAGGACAGGGGGGCATTCAGTACTTC.

The V and J genes are TRBV5-1 and TRBJ1-1; D remains ambiguous. Germline CDR1 SGHRS, CDR2 YFSETQ. The CDR3 is 11 amino acids. Trimming pared 6 bases from V and 5 bases from J, leaving 8 bases between. The CDR3 region has the DNA TGCGCCAGCACGCGGGGAACTGAAGCTTTCTTT. Its protein product is CASTRGTEAFF.

This chain joins TRBV10-2 and TRBJ2-7; 7 nucleotides line up with TRBD2. The CDR3 totals 15 residues. CDR1 and CDR2 (germline): WSHSY, SAAADI. The V gene end was trimmed by 2 bases and the J gene end by 0 bases; junction bases not matched to a gene: 4. CDR3 DNA: TGCGCCAGCAGTGAGGCTAGCGGCAACTCCTACGAGCAGTACTTC. Its translation: CASSEASGNSYEQYF.

CDR3 protein: CASSPGQGVGNEQFF. CDR3 in DNA: TGTGCCAGCTCACCGGGACAGGGCGTAGGTAATGAGCAGTTCTTC. The gene calls are TRBV18 and TRBJ2-1; TRBD1 matches at 9 bases. Germline CDR1 reads KGHSH; CDR2 reads LQKENI. The CDR3 runs to 15 residues. The J segment lost 7 bases and the V segment lost 3 bases, leaving 7 bases of the junction unmatched.

The table lists this clone with a count of one. V is TRBV10-2 and J is TRBJ1-3; no definite D call. The CDR3 is 12 residues long. The germline V and J ends were trimmed by 4 bases and 10 bases, with 11 bases remaining between them. Germline V lookup: CDR1 WSHSY, CDR2 SAAADI. The CDR3 bases are TGCGCCAGCAGTGTTATTCCGGGGACCATATATTTT. It specifies CASSVIPGTIYF.

V is TRBV6-1 and J is TRBJ2-1; D is perhaps TRBD1 (6 bases). V lost 5 bases and J 8 bases, leaving 13 bases between the germline ends. The CDR3 is made up of 13 amino acids. Germline CDR1 is MNHNS and CDR2 is SASEGT. The CDR3 protein is CASSRQVPDEQFF. The CDR3 bases are TGTGCCAGCAGTCGACAGGTCCCGGATGAGCAGTTCTTC.

This chain connects TRBV7-9 to TRBJ1-2; weak D call: TRBD1 (6 bases). The CDR3 is 13 amino acids. Germline V gives CDR1 SEHNR, CDR2 FQNEAQ (reference sequence). Deletions cut 1 base from V and 4 bases from J, with 7 bases between. CDR3 DNA: TGTGCCAGCAGCTTAGAACAGGGCTATGGCTACACCTTC. Its translation is CASSLEQGYGYTF.

This clone was seen a few times. This rearrangement joins TRBV30 to TRBJ1-6; the match to TRBD1 covers 7 bases. With V trimmed by 5 bases and J by 4 bases, 2 bases remained unmatched. The CDR3 is 13 amino acids. CDR1 is GTSNPN and CDR2 is SVGIG in the germline V gene (reference sequence). The CDR3 spells CAWGGQYNSPLHF. In DNA, the CDR3 is TGTGCCTGGGGGGGACAGTATAATTCACCCCTCCACTTT.

The chain joins TRBV5-1 to TRBJ1-2; 7 bases are a match to TRBD1. Germline-derived CDR1 and CDR2 are SGHRS and YFSETQ. The CDR3 spans 14 residues. Trimming took 0 bases from V and 6 from J; bases not matched to a gene: 5. The chain's CDR3 is CASSLDGTEHGYTF. DNA of the CDR3: TGCGCCAGCAGCTTGGACGGGACAGAGCATGGCTACACCTTC.

J is TRBJ1-4 and V is TRBV5-1; D not certain. This CDR3 has 13 amino acids. From germline, CDR1 is SGHRS and CDR2 YFSETQ. Trimming removed 4 bases at V and 8 bases at J, with 12 bases between. Here the CDR3 reads CASSTGMEEKLFF. The CDR3 region has the DNA TGCGCCAGCAGCACCGGGATGGAGGAAAAACTGTTTTTT.

The rearrangement links TRBV30 to TRBJ2-2; D is possibly TRBD2 (5 bases). The germline gives CDR1 GTSNPN, CDR2 SVGIG (reference sequence). Trimming removed 2 bases from V and 4 bases from J, with 17 bases in between. This CDR3 comprises 16 residues. CDR3 sequence reads: CAWSFFWGVPTGELFF. The CDR3 bases are TGTGCCTGGAGTTTTTTTTGGGGAGTCCCCACCGGGGAGCTGTTTTTT.

This clone was found once. The V call is TRBV6-6, the J call TRBJ2-3; D not resolved. Trimming shortened V by 2 bases and J by 2 bases, and 8 bases separated the two germline ends. This CDR3 is built from 14 residues. Germline V lookup: CDR1 MNHNY, CDR2 SVGAGI (reference sequence). CDR3: CASSYGQNTDTQYF. The CDR3 bases are TGTGCCAGCAGTTACGGGCAGAACACAGATACGCAGTATTTT.

The gene calls are TRBV5-1 and TRBJ1-4; possibly TRBD1 for D (5 bases). Looked up from germline, CDR1 is SGHRS and CDR2 is YFSETQ. Trimming removed 4 bases at V and 4 bases at J, with 11 bases between. The CDR3 consists of 14 residues. CDR3: CASSGGTVNEKLFF. In DNA, the CDR3 is TGCGCCAGCAGCGGCGGGACGGTTAATGAAAAACTGTTTTTT.

The rearrangement links TRBV27 to TRBJ2-3, with 11 bases aligning to TRBD2. The germline gives CDR1 MNHEY, CDR2 SMNVEV (reference sequence). With 4 bases clipped from V and 2 bases from J, the junction kept 5 bases outside the gene matches. CDR3 size: 16 residues. CDR3 amino acids: CASSSPTSGDTDTQYF. As DNA, the CDR3 is TGTGCCAGCAGTTCCCCGACTAGCGGGGACACAGATACGCAGTATTTT.

This chain uses TRBV5-8 with TRBJ2-5; 8 bases line up with TRBD2. The CDR3 has 14 residues. Germline CDR1 and CDR2: SGHTS and YDEGEE. V shed 4 bases and J 4 bases; nucleotides not matched to a gene: 6. The CDR3 DNA is TGTGCCAGCAGCCCGGGAGGGGGATCAGAGACCCAGTACTTC. Amino acid sequence: CASSPGGGSETQYF.

This clone was seen only a few times. J is TRBJ1-1 and V is TRBV21-1; the DNA was not used to check the table's D call, TRBD1. TRBV21-1 is classified as a pseudogene. The CDR3 has 16 residues. This chain's CDR3 is CASSKALYRKNTEAFF. CDR3 DNA: TGTGCCAGCAGCAAAGCGCTCTACAGGAAGAACACTGAAGCTTTCTTT.